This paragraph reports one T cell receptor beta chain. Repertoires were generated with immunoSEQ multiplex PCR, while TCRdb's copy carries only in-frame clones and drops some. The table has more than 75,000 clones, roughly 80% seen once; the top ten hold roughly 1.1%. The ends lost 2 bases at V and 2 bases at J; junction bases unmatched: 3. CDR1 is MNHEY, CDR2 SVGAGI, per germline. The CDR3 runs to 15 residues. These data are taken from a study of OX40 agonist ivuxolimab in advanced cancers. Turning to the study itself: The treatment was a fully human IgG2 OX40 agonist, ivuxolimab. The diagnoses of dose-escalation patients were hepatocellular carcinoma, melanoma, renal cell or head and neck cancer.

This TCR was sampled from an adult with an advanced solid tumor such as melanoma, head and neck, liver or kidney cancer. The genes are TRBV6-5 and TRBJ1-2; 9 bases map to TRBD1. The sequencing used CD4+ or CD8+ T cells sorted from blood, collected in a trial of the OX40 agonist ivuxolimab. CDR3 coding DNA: TGTGCCAGCAGTTACCTTGGACAGGGGAACTATGGCTACACCTTC. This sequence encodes CASSYLGQGNYGYTF.